This TCR beta chain was sequenced during a study of T-cell memory formation after mild COVID-19. Study background: TCR clusters mostly belonged to single donors. General study results and limits: The pre-infection memory compartment contained some responding clones, suggesting cross-reactive memory joined. Among CD4+ contracting clones, most were CM and EM, and CD8+ ones EMRA.

From 5'RACE with constant-segment primers came TCR alpha and TCR beta cDNA libraries that carried sample barcodes and UMIs. Via MiXCR, TCRdb re-called the 5' RACE reads, giving one row per CDR3 protein. The data show roughly 400,000 distinct CDR3 sequences, with roughly 24% seen just once and 8.8% held by the top ten. To note about this clonotype: The antigen is unknown.

The CDR3 contains 13 residues. V shed 7 bases and J shed 1 base, with 10 bases lying between them. The sample consisted of PBMCs or a T cell subset sorted from them (not recorded which). The receptor comes from an adult woman who had mild COVID-19 (a few samples of this study predate the infection). Cell type and time point are not known. The chain employs TRBV12-3 or TRBV12-4 and TRBJ2-5; D remains unclear. The CDR3, as DNA: TGTGCCAGCAAAACCGGGCCCCAAGAGACCCAGTACTTC. Protein sequence: CASKTGPQETQYF.